Shown below are 23 T cell receptor beta chains from a single sample sequenced in a study of T cell repertoires in cytomegalovirus infection. TCRdb independently ran MiXCR on the reads; one entry per CDR3 protein. The repertoire holds some 700,000 distinct CDR3 sequences, with less than 40% as singletons. Sequenced material: PBMCs. Source of these receptors: a human donor in good health (CMV status not recorded). Some clones in this sample may be carry-over from other donors' samples.

The chain has TRBV9 and TRBJ2-1, with 7 bases that match TRBD2. This CDR3 spans 17 amino acids. V shed 0 bases and J 4 bases; nucleotides not matched to a gene: 10. CDR1 and CDR2 from the germline V gene are SGDLS and YYNGEE. The CDR3 DNA reads TGTGCCAGCAGCGTAGATCTCGGGCTAGCGGCTTACAATGAGCAGTTCTTC. This gives the protein CASSVDLGLAAYNEQFF.

This chain joins TRBV6-8 and TRBJ2-2; 8 nucleotides agree with TRBD2. Trimming took 8 bases from V and 3 from J; bases not matched to a gene: 2. Germline V CDR1 and CDR2: MNHGY, SAAAGT. The CDR3 runs 13 residues. Here the CDR3 DNA reads TGTGCCAGCTCGCGGGAGGACACCGGGGAGCTGTTTTTT. Amino acids: CASSREDTGELFF.

The chain employs TRBV6-6 and TRBJ2-7; D remains ambiguous. Trimming took 6 bases from V and 2 from J, leaving 11 bases between them. The germline V gene encodes CDR1 MNHNY and CDR2 SVGAGI (reference sequence). This CDR3 has 13 residues. CDR3 in amino acids: CASSLFLTYEQYF. DNA of the CDR3: TGTGCCAGCAGCCTCTTTTTGACCTACGAGCAGTACTTC.

The chain links TRBV12-3 or TRBV12-4 to TRBJ2-5; D gene ambiguous. V lost 4 bases to trimming and J lost 5 bases, with 20 bases between them. The CDR3 has 16 residues. The CDR3 spells CASSSTSSRGLETQYF. The CDR3 coding sequence is TGTGCCAGCAGTTCTACGTCCTCGCGAGGCCTTGAGACCCAGTACTTC.

The chain combines TRBV23-1 with TRBJ2-3, with D tentatively TRBD1 (8 bases). TRBV23-1 falls under the ORF class, with uncertain function. Trimming stripped 5 bases from V and 4 bases from J, with 16 bases between. The CDR3 totals 15 residues. The CDR3 nucleotides are TGCGCCAGCAGTGAGGACAGGGAGGGACCAGATACGCAGTATTTT. This codes for CASSEDREGPDTQYF.

This chain joins TRBV10-3 and TRBJ1-3; 10 bases line up with TRBD1. This CDR3 has 17 residues. The trim removed 3 bases at V and 0 bases at J, leaving 5 bases unmatched. CDR1 ENHRY and CDR2 SYGVKD come from the germline V gene. CDR3 region: CAISDRDRGASGNTIYF. The CDR3, as DNA: TGTGCCATCAGTGACCGGGACAGGGGCGCCTCTGGAAACACCATATATTTT.

This chain links TRBV19 with TRBJ2-7, with D possibly called TRBD1 or TRBD2 (6 bases each). This CDR3 comprises 16 residues. V was cut by 3 bases and J by 5 bases, with 20 bases left in between. Per the germline V gene, CDR1 is LNHDA and CDR2 is SQIVND (reference sequence). The CDR3 region is CASSMTQGGALHEQYF. The CDR3 DNA follows: TGTGCCAGTAGTATGACACAGGGAGGTGCTTTGCACGAGCAGTACTTC.

This chain links TRBV5-5 with TRBJ1-4; TRBD1 might be the D (6 bases). V was clipped by 0 bases and J by 0 bases, with 9 bases between them. The germline CDR1 and CDR2 sequences are SGHKS and YYEKEE (reference sequence). The CDR3 covers 16 residues. The DNA of the CDR3 is TGTGCCAGCAGCTTGGCACAGGGACCAACTAATGAAAAACTGTTTTTT. Translating gives CASSLAQGPTNEKLFF.

In this sample, this clonotype turned up a few times. V and J are TRBV28 and TRBJ2-7; no definite D call. Germline-derived CDR1 and CDR2 are MDHEN and SYDVKM. The CDR3 extends over 15 amino acids. V was cut by 3 bases and J by 3 bases, with 15 bases left in between. The CDR3 sequence: CASSLAGVSGYEQYF. The CDR3 DNA is TGTGCCAGCAGTTTGGCAGGAGTCTCAGGCTACGAGCAGTACTTC.

The genes are TRBV3-1 and TRBJ1-2; a possible D gene is TRBD1 (5 bases). The length of the CDR3 is 15 residues. V dropped 5 bases and J dropped 2 bases, with 15 bases sitting between them. Germline V lookup: CDR1 LGHDT, CDR2 YNNKEL (reference sequence). The CDR3 sequence is CASSYNIGGNYGYTF. CDR3 DNA: TGTGCCAGCAGCTATAACATCGGGGGAAACTATGGCTACACCTTC.

This clonotype was detected a few times. The genes are TRBV6-5 and TRBJ2-5; 11 positions agree with TRBD1. Germline V gene sequence: CDR1 MNHEY, CDR2 SVGAGI. The CDR3 sequence is 15 residues long. V was clipped by 5 bases and J by 6 bases; unmatched bases: 8. The CDR3 loop is CASSKGTGGLKTQYF. As DNA, the CDR3 is TGTGCCAGCAGTAAAGGGACAGGGGGATTGAAGACCCAGTACTTC.

The rearrangement links TRBV11-1 to TRBJ1-4, with 8 bases lining up with TRBD1. The CDR3 is made up of 15 amino acids. V was pared by 4 bases and J by 4 bases, with 5 bases of the junction left unmatched. CDR1 SGHAT and CDR2 FQDESV come from the germline V gene (reference sequence). CDR3 DNA sequence: TGTGCCAGCAGCTACGGGACAGGACGTAATGAAAAACTGTTTTTT. Protein product: CASSYGTGRNEKLFF.

This clonotype was seen at least ten times. The J gene is TRBJ1-1, the V gene TRBV7-6, with 9 bases that match TRBD1. The CDR3 is 18 residues long. J gave up 1 base and V 0 bases, and 9 bases lay outside the gene matches. The V gene's germline CDR1 is SGHVS and CDR2 FNYEAQ. CDR3 bases: TGTGCCAGCAGCTTAGCTAACCGGGACAGGGCGGCGAACACTGAAGCTTTCTTT. As protein: CASSLANRDRAANTEAFF.

The chain is built from TRBV6-5 and TRBJ2-7; TRBD2 might be the D (7 bases). The CDR3 runs to 14 residues. V was trimmed by 8 bases and J by 4 bases, leaving 18 bases between them. Germline CDR1 MNHEY, CDR2 SVGAGI. The chain's CDR3 is CASSTTGGEYEQYF. The CDR3 nucleotides are TGTGCCAGCTCTACAACGGGGGGCGAGTACGAGCAGTACTTC.

This clonotype has a handful of counts. The genes are TRBV5-1 and TRBJ1-2; D not certain. V lost 1 base to trimming and J lost 6 bases, with 10 bases between them. The CDR3 covers 13 residues. Germline V CDR1 and CDR2: SGHRS, YFSETQ. The CDR3 DNA follows: TGCGCCAGCAGCTTGACTCCCTCGGATGGCTACACCTTC. Translated: CASSLTPSDGYTF.

The chain's CDR3 is CASSQDSSGANEAFF. DNA for the CDR3: TGTGCCAGCAGCCAAGATTCATCAGGGGCCAACGAAGCTTTCTTT. The genes are TRBV4-2 and TRBJ1-1, with a tentative D call TRBD1 (6 bases). CDR1 is LGHNA and CDR2 is YNFKEQ in the germline V gene. V was cut by 0 bases and J by 8 bases, with 16 bases left in between. This CDR3 spans 15 amino acids.

This clonotype turned up a few times. The gene calls are TRBV6-1 and TRBJ2-7; D gene uncertain. Trimming took off 0 bases at V and 2 bases at J, with 8 bases between the two ends. Germline V gene lookup returns CDR1 MNHNS and CDR2 SASEGT. The CDR3 sequence is 14 residues long. The CDR3 DNA sequence: TGTGCCAGCAGTGAAGCGCCCCGGACCTACGAGCAGTACTTC. Translated, it gives CASSEAPRTYEQYF.

Points on this clonotype: A read error may account for a junction end that differs from germline. The chain links TRBV7-6 to TRBJ2-7, with 8 bases fitting TRBD2. CDR1 is SGHVS and CDR2 is FNYEAQ in the germline V gene. The CDR3 covers 15 residues. The DNA of the CDR3 is TGTGCCAGCAGCTTTTCGAGCGGGGGTTTTAACGAGCCGTACTTC. This codes for CASSFSSGGFNEPYF.

This clonotype occurred a few times. V gene TRBV12-3 or TRBV12-4 combines with J gene TRBJ2-3, with D perhaps matching TRBD2 (5 bases). V was shortened by 1 base and J by 2 bases, with 10 bases between the two germline ends. The CDR3 sequence is 15 residues long. CDR3 bases: TGTGCCAGCAGTTTAGGCCGACTACACACAGATACGCAGTATTTT. Protein sequence: CASSLGRLHTDTQYF.

A word on this clonotype: This may arise from a read error, as a much more abundant clone is one base away. This chain joins TRBV7-2 and TRBJ2-1; 7 bases map to TRBD2. Trimming at V came to 0 bases and at J to 6 bases, leaving 11 bases not matched to a gene. Germline CDR1 is SGHTA and CDR2 is FQGNSA. CDR3 length equals 17 residues. CDR3 region: CASSLARGGEGFNEQFF. CDR3 in DNA: TGTGCCAGCAGCTTAGCGCGGGGCGGGGAGGGGTTCAATGAGCAGTTCTTC.

This clonotype turned up a few times. This rearrangement joins TRBV7-8 to TRBJ2-7; D is perhaps TRBD1 or TRBD2 (5 bases each). The V gene lost 3 bases and the J gene lost 2 bases, with 14 bases spanning the gap. The CDR3 has 15 amino acids. Germline CDR1 SGHVS, CDR2 FQNEAQ. The CDR3 sequence: CASSFGDGPTYEQYF. The DNA for the CDR3 is TGTGCCAGCAGCTTCGGGGACGGACCTACCTACGAGCAGTACTTC.

The chain uses TRBV19 and TRBJ1-5, with TRBD1 as a possible D gene (6 bases). The CDR3 has 16 amino acids. The V gene's germline CDR1 is LNHDA and CDR2 SQIVND (reference sequence). Trimming removed 5 bases at V and 3 bases at J, with 17 bases between. For the CDR3, the DNA is TGTGCCAGTAGTCCGTTAGGACAGTTGGACAATCAGCCCCAGCATTTT. Amino acids: CASSPLGQLDNQPQHF.

In its sample, this clonotype was seen many times. The J gene is TRBJ2-1, the V gene TRBV6-1; 10 positions agree with TRBD2. J was trimmed by 0 bases and V by 2 bases; bases with no gene match: 10. Germline CDR1 and CDR2: MNHNS and SASEGT. This CDR3 has 19 amino acids. As DNA, the CDR3 is TGTGCCAGCAGTGAAAGAGTGAGCGGGAGGGCCAGCTCCTACAATGAGCAGTTCTTC. Translated: CASSERVSGRASSYNEQFF.